The T cell receptor beta chain described here comes from a study of T cell responses to AZD1222 COVID-19 vaccine. This clone was seen ten or more times. Its antigen is not identified. General study points: Repertoire sampling happened only post peak T cell response. White British donors predominated, females outnumbered males, and clonal diversity was possibly underestimated.

The CDR3 spans 10 residues. Germline V gene lookup returns CDR1 MDHEN and CDR2 SYDVKM. The V and J ends lost 3 bases and 4 bases respectively, with 0 bases between them. Clones were read by immunoSEQ multiplex PCR, and TCRdb kept only the in-frame ones, dropping some. The repertoire has roughly 92,000 clones, 90% of them found once; the top ten carry 8.4%. Sequenced material: peripheral blood, taken on day 0 of AZD1222 vaccination. This receptor was taken from an adult in good health. The chain uses TRBV28 and TRBJ1-1; D is unresolved. As DNA, the CDR3 is TGTGCCAGCAGTTTCACTGAAGCTTTCTTT. This translates into CASSFTEAFF.